What follows are 24 T cell receptor beta chains derived from one specimen sequenced in a study of CXCR3-negative and CXCR3-positive naive CD8 T cells (dated by TCRdb to about 2019). For sequencing, a NextSeq 550 was employed. The Human TCR Profiling Kit (MiLaboratory) was used to prepare UMI-labeled 5' RACE TRB cDNA libraries. TCRdb reprocessed the reads into one record per CDR3 protein sequence, lacking DNA. The table for this sample lists thousands of distinct CDR3 sequences. Of the sample, around 1% is held by the ten largest clones. What was sequenced was naive CXCR3- CD8+ T cells from blood. Read against the paper, the sample's cell subset or site label means: CD45RO-CCR7+CD27+CD95- naive CD8+ T cells lacking CXCR3 (TNR3-). The receptors were gathered from a human donor in good health. Some clones in this sample may be carry-over from other donors' samples.

The chain carries TRBV24-1 and TRBJ2-7. The CDR3 is made up of 12 amino acids. The germline V gene has CDR1 KGHDR and CDR2 SFDVKD. The CDR3: CATSDFMGEQYF.

Its frequency marks this clonotype as medium-sized (0.01 to 0.1%). The chain carries TRBV12-3 or TRBV12-4 and TRBJ2-7; TCRdb proposes TRBD2, but this gene call is untestable without DNA. This CDR3 comprises 13 residues. CDR3 protein: CASSRTISYEQYF.

The chain couples TRBV7-2 to TRBJ2-7; there is no DNA to check the TCRdb D call of TRBD2. The CDR3 sequence is 17 residues long. Looked up from germline, CDR1 is SGHTA and CDR2 is FQGNSA. The CDR3 protein is CASSLALTSGSWAEQYF.

This clonotype is classed as medium-sized by frequency. The chain couples TRBV20-1 to TRBJ1-6. This CDR3 contains 15 residues. CDR1 and CDR2 from the germline V gene are DFQATT and SNEGSKA (reference sequence). The CDR3 is CSAAGRPPNNSPLHF.

The rearrangement uses TRBV12-5 and TRBJ2-7; TCRdb picks TRBD1, but there is no DNA to check that call. The CDR3 covers 16 residues. From germline, CDR1 is LGHNT and CDR2 FRNRAP. The CDR3 sequence is CASGLLSGQSSYEQYF.

This sequence joins TRBV12-3 or TRBV12-4 and TRBJ2-5; TCRdb proposes TRBD1, but this gene call is untestable without DNA. The CDR3 consists of 14 residues. The CDR3 spells CASSNEEWGRAQYF.

This clonotype registers medium-sized by frequency. This chain links TRBV5-1 with TRBJ2-6; the D call of TRBD2 rests on TCRdb alone, since no DNA is present to check it. CDR3 length: 17 amino acids. Germline CDR1 and CDR2: SGHRS and YFSETQ. CDR3 in amino acids: CASSPGPAPSGANVLTF.

The V call is TRBV5-5, the J call TRBJ2-7; TCRdb names TRBD1, which stays unverified in the absence of DNA. CDR1 and CDR2 (germline): SGHKS, YYEKEE (reference sequence). The CDR3 spans 14 residues. The CDR3 sequence: CASSPRTERYEQYF. Using reference TRBV5-5 and TRBJ2-7 for the parts outside the CDR3, the full variable domain is DAGVTQSPTHLIKTRGQQVTLRCSPISGHKSVSWYQQVLGQGPQFIFQYYEKEERGRGNFPDRFSARQFPNYSSELNVNALLLGDSALYLCASSPRTERYEQYFGPGTRLTVT.

This chain joins TRBV15 and TRBJ1-1; without DNA, the TCRdb call of TRBD1 cannot be checked. The germline V gene has CDR1 LNHNV and CDR2 YYDKDF (reference sequence). This CDR3 contains 14 residues. The CDR3 protein is CATSRADRDTEAFF.

V is TRBV2 and J is TRBJ2-1. CDR3 length: 17 residues. The germline V gene has CDR1 SNHLY and CDR2 FYNNEI. The CDR3 region is CASSEAPERTVRSEQFF.

This clonotype ranks as medium-sized in terms of frequency. This sequence joins TRBV29-1 and TRBJ2-4; TCRdb proposes TRBD1, but this gene call is untestable without DNA. CDR1 and CDR2 (germline): SQVTM, ANQGSEA. This CDR3 has 16 residues. The CDR3 sequence is CSVEMARDRGSPIQYF.

Its frequency marks this clonotype as medium-sized (0.01 to 0.1%). The chain links TRBV28 to TRBJ1-1; TCRdb outputs TRBD1, but without DNA this stays unchecked. This CDR3 has 14 residues. Germline lookup yields CDR1 MDHEN and CDR2 SYDVKM. The CDR3 sequence is CASRPPVRNTEAFF.

J is TRBJ2-1 and V is TRBV3-1; TCRdb proposes TRBD2, but this gene call is untestable without DNA. CDR1 is LGHDT, CDR2 YNNKEL, per germline (reference sequence). The CDR3 covers 18 residues. CDR3 loop: CASSRGLAGGSPYNEQFF.

J is TRBJ2-7 and V is TRBV7-2; with no DNA, the TCRdb D assignment of TRBD2 cannot be verified. The CDR3 sequence is 20 residues long. Germline CDR1 is SGHTA and CDR2 is FQGNSA. The CDR3 sequence is CASSYGAGTSGRVPSYEQYF. Full variable domain (remainder filled in from reference TRBV7-2 and TRBJ2-7): GAGVSQSPSNKVTEKGKDVELRCDPISGHTALYWYRQSLGQGLEFLIYFQGNSAPDKSGLPSDRFSAERTGGSVSTLTIQRTQQEDSAVYLCASSYGAGTSGRVPSYEQYFGPGTRLTVT.

This clonotype is identified as medium-sized from frequency. V is TRBV20-1 and J is TRBJ2-7; TCRdb outputs TRBD2, but without DNA this stays unchecked. CDR3 length: 14 residues. The germline V gene encodes CDR1 DFQATT and CDR2 SNEGSKA (reference sequence). This CDR3 is CSASSTSPTYEQYF.

In terms of frequency, this clonotype is medium-sized. This sequence joins TRBV7-9 and TRBJ2-7; the D call of TRBD1 rests on TCRdb alone, since no DNA is present to check it. The CDR3 loop spans 15 amino acids. Germline V lookup: CDR1 SEHNR, CDR2 FQNEAQ (reference sequence). The CDR3 reads CASSLGQGPLYEQYF.

By frequency, this clonotype is medium-sized (0.01 to 0.1%). The CDR3 is CAWVPSRTPYNEQFF. The genes are TRBV30 and TRBJ2-1; the TCRdb call, TRBD2, lacks DNA for checking. This CDR3 is 15 amino acids long. Germline lookup yields CDR1 GTSNPN and CDR2 SVGIG (reference sequence).

The chain carries TRBV27 and TRBJ2-1; TCRdb calls TRBD1, which cannot be checked without DNA. The CDR3 covers 16 residues. Germline lookup yields CDR1 MNHEY and CDR2 SMNVEV (reference sequence). The CDR3 is CASSLRRTGRYNEQFF.

The chain has TRBV11-2 and TRBJ2-3; TCRdb designates TRBD2, a call that cannot be tested without DNA. CDR1 SGHAT and CDR2 FQNNGV come from the germline V gene. This CDR3 spans 16 amino acids. The CDR3 region is CASSSRTSGSPDTQYF.

The chain recombines TRBV5-1 with TRBJ2-3. CDR1 and CDR2 (germline): SGHRS, YFSETQ. The CDR3 runs 14 residues. The CDR3 here is CASSVGLRTDTQYF.

This clonotype ranks as medium-sized in terms of frequency. This chain joins TRBV2 and TRBJ2-1. CDR1 and CDR2 from the germline V gene are SNHLY and FYNNEI. CDR3 length: 12 amino acids. CDR3 sequence: CASKGLTNEQFF.

This chain links TRBV7-7 with TRBJ2-3; TCRdb returns TRBD1, unconfirmable since there is no DNA. This CDR3 has 18 amino acids. Germline V lookup: CDR1 SSHAT, CDR2 FNYEAQ (reference sequence). This CDR3 reads CASSLGTGDHSSTDTQYF.

J is TRBJ2-4 and V is TRBV27; TCRdb's D gene call, TRBD1, goes unchecked for lack of DNA. CDR1 MNHEY and CDR2 SMNVEV come from the germline V gene (reference sequence). The CDR3 runs to 13 residues. CDR3 loop: CASSEGAKNIQYF.

By frequency, this clonotype is medium-sized (0.01 to 0.1%). The chain carries TRBV6-5 and TRBJ2-7; TCRdb indicates TRBD1, and absent DNA this call remains unverified. Germline V gene data show CDR1 as MNHEY and CDR2 as SVGAGI. CDR3 length equals 15 residues. The CDR3 reads CASSYSRQGTYEQYF.